Sequencing of this TCR beta chain was carried out in a study of T cell responses to AZD1222 COVID-19 vaccine. Study-wide results and limits: Spike-spanning, vaccine-associated CD4 TCRs were dominant at 160-218 and 743-854.

This clone was seen once. What it binds is unknown. Produced via immunoSEQ multiplex PCR; TCRdb's table is partial and in-frame only. The sample carries about 130,000 clones, over 75% recorded once. This clonotype was sampled from an adult in good health. Sequencing was performed on peripheral blood, taken on day 0 of AZD1222 vaccination.

The CDR3 coding sequence is TGTGCCAGCAGCTTAAGACAGGCAGGGGATTCACCCCTCCACTTT. Amino acids: CASSLRQAGDSPLHF. The V call is TRBV7-8, the J call TRBJ1-6; D possibly corresponds to TRBD1 (6 bases). The V end lost 2 bases, the J end lost 8 bases, and 13 bases lay between the germline ends. This CDR3 is built from 15 residues. Germline V gene data show CDR1 as SGHVS and CDR2 as FQNEAQ.